This section outlines one TCR beta chain sequence together with its context. Its target is not known. It was 250 to 350 ng DNA, 28,000 or so T cell genomes, that went into each replicate PCR of unsorted PBMC. Unsorted PBMC DNA sequencing spanned ten immunoSEQ deep assay plates. Only in-frame clones appear in the TCRdb table, and some are missing; sequencing was by immunoSEQ multiplex PCR. The table shows over 400,000 clones, with 81% occurring only once. This record comes from a study of shared clonotypes between healthy human individuals. Study findings and constraints: Only blood underwent sampling, and tissue repertoires likely differ. Sequencing depth was a factor that was expected to affect clonotype sharing among donors.

V was clipped by 0 bases and J by 4 bases, with 16 bases between them. This CDR3 comprises 16 residues. In germline, CDR1 is SGHRS, CDR2 YFSETQ. The source of this sequence is a woman between 40 and 50 years old in good health. Some clones in this sample may be carry-over from other donors' samples. Sequenced input: PBMCs. The chain recombines TRBV5-1 with TRBJ1-2; possibly TRBD1 for D (5 bases). CDR3 in DNA: TGCGCCAGCAGCTTGGAAGGGGACGGGACGATCTATGGCTACACCTTC. This translates into CASSLEGDGTIYGYTF.